This section outlines one TCR beta chain sequence together with its context. This clonotype was detected only a few times. Its antigen remains undetermined. A much bigger clone sits one base away, suggesting this may be a read error. TCR repertoires of sorted CD4+ and CD8+ blood T cells from severe aplastic anemia patients and healthy subjects were deep-sequenced in the study. Ficoll-Paque density gradient centrifugation was used to isolate peripheral blood mononuclear cells. Before DNA extraction, CD4+ and CD8+ T cells were sorted by FACS or by magnetic beads. Genomic DNA served as template for TCR beta VDJ combination and CDR3 sequence profiling. An Illumina HiSeq 2000 was used for TCR repertoire sequencing. The study's own analysis went as follows. Repertoire assessment relied on Simpson's diversity index, CDR3 size and DJ length profiles, and TRBV/TRBJ rearrangement plots. The most abundant DNA sequence in the deep sequencing data was defined as the immunodominant clone. CDR3 amino acid sequences were screened for sharing across subjects and compared with published repertoires and the VDJdb database. In TCRdb, the public reads were trimmed at Q25 with fastp and aligned with MiXCR, with productive beta chains retained. Rows merge per CDR3 protein into single entries with the most common DNA and genes. What appears here as the V and J calls and clone size reflects TCRdb's work, not the paper's. In this sample the table shows fewer than 200,000 distinct CDR3 sequences, 50% to 75% of which occur a single time. The ten biggest clones cover under 50% of the sample.

Counted from cysteine to phenylalanine, this CDR3 has 13 amino acids. Only the CDR3 part of the read is kept: 39 bases, read in frame from the first base. The germline ends are 14 bases apart after V is trimmed by 4 bases and J by 7 bases. From the germline V gene, CDR1 is SGHAT and CDR2 is FQNNGV. This record belongs to a study of CD8+CD57+ T cells in acquired aplastic anemia (dated by TCRdb to 2016 to 2019). Notes on the research overall: Extracted DNA from sorted CD4+ and CD8+ cells averaged 3.2 ug, ranging from about 0.19 to 30 ug. Mean read counts for healthy donor samples were some 10 million for CD4+ cells and 11.0 million for CD8+ cells. Beyond this particular receptor, the publication reports: Around 30 CD8+ CDR3 sequences were shared between patients and controls but appeared highly expressed in patients and within their immunodominant clones. No significant difference in CD8+ Simpson's diversity was found between patients and healthy controls (P=0.060).

The sequence links TRBV11-2 to TRBJ2-7; TRBD2 is possibly the D segment (5 matching bases). The TCR sequence derives from a human donor in good health. The sequencing input was sorted CD4+, CD8+, or CD8+CD57+ T cells (not recorded which) from PBMCs. CDR3 region: CASSSPRGYEQYF. The DNA sequence is given as TGTGCCAGCAGCTCCCCCCGAGGGTATGAGCAGTACTTC.